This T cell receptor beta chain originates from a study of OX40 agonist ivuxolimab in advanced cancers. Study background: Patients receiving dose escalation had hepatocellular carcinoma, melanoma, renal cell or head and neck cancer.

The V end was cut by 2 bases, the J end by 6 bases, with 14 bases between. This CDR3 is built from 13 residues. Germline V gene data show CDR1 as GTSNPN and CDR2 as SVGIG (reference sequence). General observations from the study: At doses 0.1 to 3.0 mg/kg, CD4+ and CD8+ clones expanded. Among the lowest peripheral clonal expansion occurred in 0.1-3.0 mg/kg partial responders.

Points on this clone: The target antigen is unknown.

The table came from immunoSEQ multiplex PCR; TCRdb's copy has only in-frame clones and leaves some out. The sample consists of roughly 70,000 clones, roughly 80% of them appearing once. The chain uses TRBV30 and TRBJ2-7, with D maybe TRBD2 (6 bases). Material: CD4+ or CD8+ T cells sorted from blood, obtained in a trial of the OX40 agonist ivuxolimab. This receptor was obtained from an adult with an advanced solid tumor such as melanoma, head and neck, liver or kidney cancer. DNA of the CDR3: TGTGCCTGGAGTACTAGCAAAGGTGGCGAGCAGTACGTC. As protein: CAWSTSKGGEQYV.